The 26 T cell receptor beta chains below all came from one sample that was sequenced in a study of blood T cell repertoires in COVID-19. Clones were sequenced by immunoSEQ multiplex PCR, and TCRdb holds only the in-frame ones, with some missing. The table has about 200,000 clones, approximately 86% seen once. Sequencing was done on a sample of peripheral blood. These receptors came from a man aged 60-69 years with COVID-19, enrolled during active disease.

This chain links TRBV10-3 with TRBJ1-1; TRBD1 aligns across 7 bases. The CDR3 extends over 17 amino acids. Germline trimming cut 2 bases from V and 3 bases from J; bases unmatched to any gene: 12. Germline CDR1 ENHRY, CDR2 SYGVKD. The CDR3 protein is CAISERRDSRGYTEAFF. The CDR3 DNA sequence: TGTGCCATCAGTGAGCGGAGGGACAGTCGAGGGTACACTGAAGCTTTCTTT.

This rearrangement joins TRBV5-6 to TRBJ1-2; D call uncertain. This CDR3 contains 13 residues. Germline V lookup: CDR1 SGHDT, CDR2 YYEEEE. V lost 3 bases, J lost 2 bases, and 8 bases lay in between. The CDR3 DNA follows: TGTGCCAGCAGCTCAACAGAAAACTATGGCTACACCTTC. Residues: CASSSTENYGYTF. The entire variable domain, with the rest obtained from reference TRBV5-6 and TRBJ1-2, is as follows: DAGVTQSPTHLIKTRGQQVTLRCSPKSGHDTVSWYQQALGQGPQFIFQYYEEEERQRGNFPDRFSGHQFPNYSSELNVNALLLGDSALYLCASSSTENYGYTFGSGTRLTVV.

This CDR3 is CASSLERTNTGELFF. The DNA for the CDR3 is TGTGCCAGCAGTTTGGAGCGTACGAACACCGGGGAGCTGTTTTTT. The chain employs TRBV6-1 and TRBJ2-2, with D uncertain. The ends were cut back, 5 bases at V and 0 bases at J, with 10 bases in the middle. Germline CDR1 MNHNS, CDR2 SASEGT. This CDR3 has 15 residues.

The chain uses TRBV6-5 and TRBJ1-1; TRBD1 agrees at 10 bases. Germline values: CDR1 MNHEY, CDR2 SVGAGI. The V gene end was trimmed by 2 bases and the J gene end by 4 bases; junction bases not matched to a gene: 4. The CDR3 sequence is 15 residues long. This CDR3 reads CASSYPGTGATEAFF. DNA for the CDR3: TGTGCCAGCAGTTACCCCGGGACAGGGGCCACTGAAGCTTTCTTT.

V is TRBV7-2 and J is TRBJ1-1; D might be TRBD1 (5 bases). The ends were cut back, 1 base at V and 0 bases at J, with 6 bases in the middle. Germline V gene lookup returns CDR1 SGHTA and CDR2 FQGNSA. This CDR3 contains 14 residues. The CDR3 bases are TGTGCCAGCAGCTTAGAGGGGCTGAACACTGAAGCTTTCTTT. This codes for CASSLEGLNTEAFF.

The chain links TRBV4-3 to TRBJ1-4, with D perhaps TRBD1 (5 bases). CDR1 and CDR2 from the germline V gene are LGHNA and YSLEER. Trimming stripped 1 base from V and 5 bases from J, with 11 bases between. This CDR3 region has 15 residues. The CDR3 region is CASSQATAGNEKLFF. DNA for the CDR3: TGCGCCAGCAGCCAAGCGACAGCCGGGAATGAAAAACTGTTTTTT.

The chain employs TRBV5-1 and TRBJ2-3; D is possibly TRBD1 (6 bases). Per germline, CDR1 SGHRS and CDR2 YFSETQ. The CDR3 length is 16 residues. The ends were cut back, 2 bases at V and 2 bases at J, with 15 bases in the middle. The CDR3 loop is CASSFGGQIITDTQYF. CDR3 DNA sequence: TGCGCCAGCAGCTTCGGCGGACAGATTATCACAGATACGCAGTATTTT.

This clone was seen just once. V is TRBV2 and J is TRBJ2-5; a possible D gene is TRBD1 (6 bases). The CDR3 consists of 13 residues. Germline V CDR1 and CDR2: SNHLY, FYNNEI. V gave up 9 bases and J gave up 1 base, with 12 bases separating them. The CDR3 DNA is TGTGCCAGTAGGTGGGACACCCAAGAGACCCAGTACTTC. Translating gives CASRWDTQETQYF.

This clone was counted between two and nine times. This chain uses TRBV28 with TRBJ1-2, with 9 nucleotides matching TRBD1. Looked up from germline, CDR1 is MDHEN and CDR2 is SYDVKM. This CDR3 comprises 14 residues. J was trimmed by 2 bases and V by 6 bases; bases with no gene match: 4. The CDR3 sequence is CASSLGQGNYGYTF. The CDR3 region has the DNA TGTGCCAGCAGCCTAGGACAGGGGAACTATGGCTACACCTTC.

This clone was seen only once. This sequence joins TRBV7-8 and TRBJ1-5; 7 bases agree with TRBD1. The ends lost 5 bases at V and 0 bases at J; junction bases unmatched: 4. The CDR3 covers 15 residues. CDR1 and CDR2 (germline): SGHVS, FQNEAQ. As DNA, the CDR3 is TGTGCCAGCAGCCAGGGGGTGGGTAGCAATCAGCCCCAGCATTTT. Amino acid sequence: CASSQGVGSNQPQHF. The whole variable domain, filled in from reference TRBV7-8 and TRBJ1-5, reads GAGVSQSPRYKVAKRGQDVALRCDPISGHVSLFWYQQALGQGPEFLTYFQNEAQLDKSGLPSDRFFAERPEGSVSTLKIQRTQQEDSAVYLCASSQGVGSNQPQHFGDGTRLSIL.

This clone has just a few counts. The genes are TRBV6-2 or TRBV6-3 and TRBJ1-2; no clear D. There are 12 residues in the CDR3. Deletions cut 2 bases from V and 5 bases from J, with 6 bases between. Germline V gene lookup returns CDR1 MNHEY and CDR2 SVGEGT. The DNA for the CDR3 is TGTGCCAGCAGTTACGGCGGATATGGCTACACCTTC. Protein product: CASSYGGYGYTF.

The genes are TRBV4-1 and TRBJ1-5; D unclear. This CDR3 comprises 15 residues. With 6 bases removed from V and 0 bases from J, the gap between germline ends came to 12 bases. CDR1 and CDR2 (germline): MGHRA, YSYEKL. The CDR3 DNA is TGCGCCAGCAGTTCTCTTCCCTCTAGCAATCAGCCCCAGCATTTT. Translated: CASSSLPSSNQPQHF.

This clone was observed once. The CDR3 region is CASSVGGDAYNSPLHF. For the CDR3, the DNA is TGTGCCAGCAGCGTAGGCGGGGACGCTTATAATTCACCCCTCCACTTT. This rearrangement joins TRBV9 to TRBJ1-6; TRBD1 is a possible D gene (5 bases). Germline V lookup: CDR1 SGDLS, CDR2 YYNGEE. V gave up 0 bases and J gave up 4 bases, with 11 bases separating them. There are 16 residues in the CDR3.

The V gene is TRBV25-1, the J gene TRBJ1-1; the D gene is possibly TRBD1 (5 bases). V was shortened by 4 bases and J by 0 bases, with 12 bases between the two germline ends. The length of the CDR3 is 15 residues. CDR1 is MGHDK and CDR2 is SYGVNS in the germline V gene. CDR3 sequence: CASSGSRQMNTEAFF. CDR3 nucleotides: TGTGCCAGCAGTGGTTCGAGACAGATGAACACTGAAGCTTTCTTT.

V usage is TRBV9 and J usage is TRBJ2-5; TRBD2 matches 8 bases. Germline V gives CDR1 SGDLS, CDR2 YYNGEE. This CDR3 comprises 13 residues. Losses at the gene ends were 4 bases for V and 5 bases for J; bases not matched to a gene: 4. The CDR3 sequence: CASSTGGDETQYF. Written as DNA, the CDR3 is TGTGCCAGCAGCACCGGGGGGGACGAGACCCAGTACTTC.

The CDR3 here is CASSQLRDRAEAFF. In DNA, the CDR3 is TGCGCCAGCAGCCAACTCCGGGACAGGGCAGAAGCTTTCTTT. V is TRBV4-1 and J is TRBJ1-1, with TRBD1 matching over 9 bases. V dropped 2 bases and J dropped 8; count of bases not matched to a gene: 6. Germline CDR1 and CDR2: MGHRA and YSYEKL. The CDR3 runs 14 residues.

The gene calls are TRBV18 and TRBJ2-7; tentative D call: TRBD2 (5 bases). This CDR3 contains 14 residues. Germline values: CDR1 KGHSH, CDR2 LQKENI. Trimming took off 2 bases at V and 3 bases at J, with 11 bases between the two ends. The CDR3 spells CASSPKSGNYEQYF. The CDR3 DNA follows: TGTGCCAGCTCACCAAAGTCCGGGAACTACGAGCAGTACTTC. The variable domain in full, completed from reference TRBV18 and TRBJ2-7, reads NAGVMQNPRHLVRRRGQEARLRCSPMKGHSHVYWYRQLPEEGLKFMVYLQKENIIDESGMPKERFSAEFPKEGPSILRIQQVVRGDSAAYFCASSPKSGNYEQYFGPGTRLTVT.

This clone turned up a few times. Other DNA sequences within the sample encode an identical CDR3. The rearrangement joins TRBV29-1 to TRBJ1-1, with D maybe TRBD1 (5 bases). This CDR3 has 11 amino acids. Between the trimmed V and J ends, which lost 4 bases and 6 bases, there was a span of 9 bases. CDR1 SQVTM and CDR2 ANQGSEA come from the germline V gene. The CDR3 coding sequence is TGCAGCGTTGGGCGGGGGGCTGAAGCTTTCTTT. It yields the protein CSVGRGAEAFF.

The J gene is TRBJ2-1, the V gene TRBV10-3, with 8 positions matching TRBD2. This CDR3 spans 16 amino acids. With V trimmed by 2 bases and J by 2 bases, 5 bases remained unmatched. Germline values: CDR1 ENHRY, CDR2 SYGVKD. The CDR3 reads CAISEKAGDPYNEQFF. The CDR3 bases are TGTGCCATCAGTGAGAAAGCGGGAGACCCCTACAATGAGCAGTTCTTC.

The chain carries TRBV20-1 and TRBJ1-1, with a possible D match to TRBD1 (6 bases). Trimming took 5 bases from V and 6 from J, leaving 10 bases between them. Germline CDR1 reads DFQATT; CDR2 reads SNEGSKA (reference sequence). The CDR3 sequence is 11 residues long. The CDR3 here is CSAGEGAEAFF. CDR3 sequence (DNA): TGCAGTGCTGGGGAGGGGGCTGAAGCTTTCTTT.

This clone was counted only a few times. The CDR3 coding sequence is TGTGCCTGGAACCGGGACAGGGGATTTGAAAAACTGTTTTTT. It translates to CAWNRDRGFEKLFF. V usage is TRBV30 and J usage is TRBJ1-4, with 10 positions matching TRBD1. Trimming cost V 4 bases and J 7 bases; bases outside gene matches: 6. Looked up from germline, CDR1 is GTSNPN and CDR2 is SVGIG (reference sequence). This CDR3 spans 14 amino acids. Full variable domain (remainder filled in from reference TRBV30 and TRBJ1-4): SQTIHQWPATLVQPVGSPLSLECTVEGTSNPNLYWYRQAAGRGLQLLFYSVGIGQISSEVPQNLSASRPQDRQFILSSKKLLLSDSGFYLCAWNRDRGFEKLFFGSGTQLSVL.

The V and J genes are TRBV6-1 and TRBJ1-5, with unresolved D. Trimming took 1 base from V and 2 from J, leaving 6 bases between them. Germline-derived CDR1 and CDR2 are MNHNS and SASEGT. CDR3 length equals 14 residues. In DNA form, the CDR3 reads TGTGCCAGCAGTGAAGGAGGCCGCAATCAGCCCCAGCATTTT. Encoded protein: CASSEGGRNQPQHF.

The chain uses TRBV12-3 or TRBV12-4 and TRBJ1-1; TRBD1 is a possible D gene (5 bases). There are 11 residues in the CDR3. V lost 7 bases and J 5 bases, leaving 8 bases between the germline ends. The DNA for the CDR3 is TGTGCCAGCATCGGGGGGACTGAAGCTTTCTTT. This translates into CASIGGTEAFF.

This rearrangement joins TRBV6-2 or TRBV6-3 to TRBJ2-7; D is uncertain. V gave up 5 bases and J gave up 4 bases, with 15 bases separating them. Looked up from germline, CDR1 is MNHEY and CDR2 is SVGEGT. There are 14 residues in the CDR3. CDR3 nucleotide sequence: TGTGCCAGCAGTCGCATGGTCACGGGTTACGAGCAGTACTTC. Its protein product is CASSRMVTGYEQYF.

This clone was counted a single time. The chain is built from TRBV6-6 and TRBJ2-2, with 7 bases identical to TRBD1. V dropped 11 bases and J dropped 4; count of bases not matched to a gene: 7. The CDR3 consists of 13 residues. The germline V gene encodes CDR1 MNHNY and CDR2 SVGAGI (reference sequence). The CDR3 DNA follows: TGTGCCGGCGCCGGGACAGCCACCGGGGAGCTGTTTTTT. It translates to CAGAGTATGELFF.

This clone has just one count. The chain uses TRBV6-5 and TRBJ1-2; possible D gene TRBD1, 6 bases. The germline CDR1 and CDR2 sequences are MNHEY and SVGAGI. With 5 bases removed from V and 6 bases from J, the gap between germline ends came to 10 bases. The CDR3 covers 12 residues. CDR3 protein: CASSNGGHGYTF. Here the CDR3 DNA reads TGTGCCAGCAGTAACGGGGGGCATGGCTACACCTTC.